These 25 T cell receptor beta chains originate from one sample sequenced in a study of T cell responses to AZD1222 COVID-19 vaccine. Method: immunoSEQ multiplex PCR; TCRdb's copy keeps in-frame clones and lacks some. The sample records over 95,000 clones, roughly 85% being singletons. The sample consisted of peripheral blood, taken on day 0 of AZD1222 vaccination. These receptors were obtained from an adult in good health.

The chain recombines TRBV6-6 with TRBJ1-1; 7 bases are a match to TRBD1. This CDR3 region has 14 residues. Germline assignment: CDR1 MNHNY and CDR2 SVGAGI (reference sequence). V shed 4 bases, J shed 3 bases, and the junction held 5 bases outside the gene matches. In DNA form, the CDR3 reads TGTGCCAGCAGTTTGCAGGGGGGGTACACTGAAGCTTTCTTT. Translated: CASSLQGGYTEAFF.

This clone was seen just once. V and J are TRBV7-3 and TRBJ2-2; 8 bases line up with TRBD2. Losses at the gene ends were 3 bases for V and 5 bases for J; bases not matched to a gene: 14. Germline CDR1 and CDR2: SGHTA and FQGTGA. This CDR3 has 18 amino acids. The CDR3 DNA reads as TGTGCCAGCAGCTTGACCCCCAAAGCGGGAGTTGGGACCGGGGAGCTGTTTTTT. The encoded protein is CASSLTPKAGVGTGELFF.

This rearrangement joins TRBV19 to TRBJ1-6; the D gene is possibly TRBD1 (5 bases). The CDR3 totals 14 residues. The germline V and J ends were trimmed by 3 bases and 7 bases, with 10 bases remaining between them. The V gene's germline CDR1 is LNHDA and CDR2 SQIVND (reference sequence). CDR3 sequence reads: CASSMAPGNSPLHF. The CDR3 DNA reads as TGTGCCAGTAGTATGGCGCCAGGGAATTCACCCCTCCACTTT.

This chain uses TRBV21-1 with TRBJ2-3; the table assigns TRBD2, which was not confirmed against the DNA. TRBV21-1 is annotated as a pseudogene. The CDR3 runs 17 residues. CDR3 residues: CASSEMERGPTTDTQYF. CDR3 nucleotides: TGTGCCAGCAGCGAAATGGAGCGGGGGCCTACCACAGATACGCAGTATTTT.

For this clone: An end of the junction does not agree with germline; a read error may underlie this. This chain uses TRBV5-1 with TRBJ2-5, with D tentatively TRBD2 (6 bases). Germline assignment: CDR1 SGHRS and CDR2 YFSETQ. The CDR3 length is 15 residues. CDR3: CASSSLGGPQETQYF. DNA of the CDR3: TGTGCCAGCAGCTCGTTGGGGGGTCCCCAAGAGACCCAGTACTTC.

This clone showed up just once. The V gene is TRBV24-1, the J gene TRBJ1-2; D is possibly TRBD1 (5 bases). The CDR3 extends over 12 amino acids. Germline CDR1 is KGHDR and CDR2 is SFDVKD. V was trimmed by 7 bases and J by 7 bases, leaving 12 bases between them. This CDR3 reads CATSATGVGYTF. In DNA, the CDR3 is TGTGCCACCAGCGCAACGGGGGTTGGCTACACCTTC.

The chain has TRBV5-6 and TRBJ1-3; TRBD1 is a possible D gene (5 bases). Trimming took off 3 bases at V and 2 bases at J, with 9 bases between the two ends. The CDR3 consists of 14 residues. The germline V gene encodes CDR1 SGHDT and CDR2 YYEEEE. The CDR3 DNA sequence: TGTGCCAGCAGCTCAAGGGGCCCTGGAAACACCATATATTTT. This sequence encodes CASSSRGPGNTIYF.

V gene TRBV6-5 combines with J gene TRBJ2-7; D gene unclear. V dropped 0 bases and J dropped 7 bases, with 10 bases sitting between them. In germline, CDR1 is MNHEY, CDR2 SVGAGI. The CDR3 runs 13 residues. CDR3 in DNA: TGTGCCAGCAGTTACTCGATACCTTATGAGCAGTACGTC. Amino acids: CASSYSIPYEQYV.

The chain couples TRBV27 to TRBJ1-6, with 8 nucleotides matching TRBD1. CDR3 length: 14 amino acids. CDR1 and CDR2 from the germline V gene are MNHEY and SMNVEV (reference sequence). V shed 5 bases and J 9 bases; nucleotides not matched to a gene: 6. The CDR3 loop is CASSPRQGSSPLHF. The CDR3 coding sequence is TGTGCCAGCAGTCCGAGACAGGGGTCTTCACCCCTCCACTTT.

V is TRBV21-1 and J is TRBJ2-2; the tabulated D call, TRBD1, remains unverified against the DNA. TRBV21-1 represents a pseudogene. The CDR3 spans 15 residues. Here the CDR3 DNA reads TGTGCCAGCAGCTCGCAGGGTATGGAGAACGGGGAGCTGTTTTTT. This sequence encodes CASSSQGMENGELFF.

The CDR3 sequence: CASSTTDTREDTQYF. CDR3 in DNA: TGTGCCAGCAGCACCACGGACACGCGGGAGGATACGCAGTATTTT. The V call is TRBV7-9, the J call TRBJ2-3; TRBD2 matches at 7 bases. J gave up 6 bases and V 5 bases, and 11 bases lay outside the gene matches. Germline loops: CDR1 SEHNR, CDR2 FQNEAQ (reference sequence). This CDR3 is built from 15 residues.

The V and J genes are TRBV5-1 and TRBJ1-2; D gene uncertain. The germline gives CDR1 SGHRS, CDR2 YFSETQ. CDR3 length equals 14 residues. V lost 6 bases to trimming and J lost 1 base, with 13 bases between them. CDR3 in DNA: TGCGCCAGCAATAGGGAGGGTCATAACTATGGCTACACCTTC. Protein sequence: CASNREGHNYGYTF.

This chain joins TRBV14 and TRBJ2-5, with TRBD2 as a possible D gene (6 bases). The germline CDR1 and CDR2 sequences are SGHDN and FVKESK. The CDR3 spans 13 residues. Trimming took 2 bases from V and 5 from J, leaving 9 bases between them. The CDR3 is CASSQWGEETQYF. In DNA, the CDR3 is TGTGCCAGCAGCCAATGGGGGGAGGAGACCCAGTACTTC.

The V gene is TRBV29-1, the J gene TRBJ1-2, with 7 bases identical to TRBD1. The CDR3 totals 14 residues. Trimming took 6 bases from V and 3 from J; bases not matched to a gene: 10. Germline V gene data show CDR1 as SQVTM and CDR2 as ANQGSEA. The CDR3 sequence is CSVSMTGRDYGYTF. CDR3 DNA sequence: TGCAGCGTGTCAATGACAGGGAGGGACTATGGCTACACCTTC. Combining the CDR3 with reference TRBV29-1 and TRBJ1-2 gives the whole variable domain SAVISQKPSRDICQRGTSLTIQCQVDSQVTMMFWYRQQPGQSLTLIATANQGSEATYESGFVIDKFPISRPNLTFSTLTVSNMSPEDSSIYLCSVSMTGRDYGYTFGSGTRLTVV.

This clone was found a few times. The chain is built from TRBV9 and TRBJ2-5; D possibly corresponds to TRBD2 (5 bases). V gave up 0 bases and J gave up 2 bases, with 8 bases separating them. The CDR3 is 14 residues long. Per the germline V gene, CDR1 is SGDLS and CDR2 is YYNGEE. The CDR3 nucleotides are TGTGCCAGCAGCGTAGCGGACTTGCAAGAGACCCAGTACTTC. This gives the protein CASSVADLQETQYF. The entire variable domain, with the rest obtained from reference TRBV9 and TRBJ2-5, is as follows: DSGVTQTPKHLITATGQRVTLRCSPRSGDLSVYWYQQSLDQGLQFLIQYYNGEERAKGNILERFSAQQFPDLHSELNLSSLELGDSALYFCASSVADLQETQYFGPGTRLLVL.

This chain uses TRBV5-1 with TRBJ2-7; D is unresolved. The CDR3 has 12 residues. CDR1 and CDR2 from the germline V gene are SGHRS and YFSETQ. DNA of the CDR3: TGTGCCAGCAGCCCCAGCTCCTACGAGCAGTACGTC. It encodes CASSPSSYEQYV.

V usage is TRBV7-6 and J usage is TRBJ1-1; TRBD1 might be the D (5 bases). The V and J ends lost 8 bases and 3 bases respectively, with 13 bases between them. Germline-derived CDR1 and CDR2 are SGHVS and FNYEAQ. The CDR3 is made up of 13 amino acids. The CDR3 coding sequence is TGTGCCAGCGGGAACGGGGACCACACTGAAGCTTTCTTT. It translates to CASGNGDHTEAFF. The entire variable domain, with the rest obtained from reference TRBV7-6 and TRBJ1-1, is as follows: GAGVSQSPRYKVTKRGQDVALRCDPISGHVSLYWYRQALGQGPEFLTYFNYEAQQDKSGLPNDRFSAERPEGSISTLTIQRTEQRDSAMYRCASGNGDHTEAFFGQGTRLTVV.

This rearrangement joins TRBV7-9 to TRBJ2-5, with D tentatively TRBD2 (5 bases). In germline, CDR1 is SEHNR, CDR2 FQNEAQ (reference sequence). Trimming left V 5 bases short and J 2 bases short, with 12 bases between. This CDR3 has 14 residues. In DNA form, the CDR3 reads TGTGCCAGCAGCCGGCCAGCGGCGCAAGAGACCCAGTACTTC. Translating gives CASSRPAAQETQYF.

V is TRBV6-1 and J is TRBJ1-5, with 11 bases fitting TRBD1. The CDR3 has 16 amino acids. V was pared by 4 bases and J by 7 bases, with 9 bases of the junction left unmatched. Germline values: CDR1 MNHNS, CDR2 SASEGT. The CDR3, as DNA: TGTGCCAGCAGTGGCATCTTAGGACAGGGGGCACAGCCCCAGCATTTT. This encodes CASSGILGQGAQPQHF.

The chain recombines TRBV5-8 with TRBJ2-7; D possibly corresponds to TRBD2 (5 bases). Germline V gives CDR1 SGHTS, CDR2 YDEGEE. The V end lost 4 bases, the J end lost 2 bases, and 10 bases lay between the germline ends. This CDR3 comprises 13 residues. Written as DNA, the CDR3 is TGTGCCAGCAGCCCACCCGGGGCCTACGAGCAGTACGTC. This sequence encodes CASSPPGAYEQYV.

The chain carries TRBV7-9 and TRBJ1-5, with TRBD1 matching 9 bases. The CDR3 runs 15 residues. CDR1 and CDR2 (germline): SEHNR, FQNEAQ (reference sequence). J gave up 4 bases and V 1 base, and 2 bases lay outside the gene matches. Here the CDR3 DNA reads TGTGCCAGCAGCTTAGGGGGACAGGGAAATCAGCCCCAGCATTTT. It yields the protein CASSLGGQGNQPQHF.

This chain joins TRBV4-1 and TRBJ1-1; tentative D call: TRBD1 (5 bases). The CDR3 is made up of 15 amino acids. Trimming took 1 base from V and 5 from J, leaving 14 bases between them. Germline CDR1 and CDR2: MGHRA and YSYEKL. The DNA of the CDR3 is TGCGCCAGCAGCCAAGCTGGGCAGGGAAGTACTGAAGCTTTCTTT. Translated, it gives CASSQAGQGSTEAFF.

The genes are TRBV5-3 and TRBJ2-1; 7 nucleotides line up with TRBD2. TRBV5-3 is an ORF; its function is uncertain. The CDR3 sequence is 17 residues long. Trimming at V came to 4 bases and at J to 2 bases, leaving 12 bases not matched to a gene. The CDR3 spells CARSPPGPSGPYNEQFF. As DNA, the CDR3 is TGTGCCAGAAGCCCCCCTGGGCCTAGCGGTCCCTACAATGAGCAGTTCTTC.

Here the CDR3 DNA reads TGTGCCAGCAGTTTCACAGGGGGGGGTGGCTACACCTTC. Translating gives CASSFTGGGGYTF. The V and J genes are TRBV12-3 or TRBV12-4 and TRBJ1-2; TRBD1 agrees at 8 bases. V gave up 3 bases and J gave up 7 bases; unmatched junction bases: 4. The CDR3 is 13 amino acids.

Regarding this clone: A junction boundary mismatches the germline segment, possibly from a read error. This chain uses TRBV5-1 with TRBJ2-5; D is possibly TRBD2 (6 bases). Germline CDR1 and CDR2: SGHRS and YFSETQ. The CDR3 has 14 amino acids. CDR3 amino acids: CASSLTGDQETQYF. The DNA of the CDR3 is TGTGCCAGCAGCTTGACGGGGGATCAAGAGACCCAGTACTTC.